These 27 T cell receptor beta chains share one sample of origin, sequenced in a study of T cell responses to AZD1222 COVID-19 vaccine. The repertoire was sequenced with immunoSEQ multiplex PCR; TCRdb's copy has only in-frame clones and lacks some. The table includes over 150,000 clones, roughly 88% detected once. The sample consisted of peripheral blood, taken 28 days after the second AZD1222 dose. The receptors originated from an adult who received the AZD1222 COVID-19 vaccine.

The V and J genes are TRBV20-1 and TRBJ1-2, with TRBD1 as a possible D gene (6 bases). The CDR3 runs 11 residues. Germline V CDR1 and CDR2: DFQATT, SNEGSKA (reference sequence). V shed 5 bases and J shed 7 bases, with 11 bases lying between them. The CDR3 sequence: CSAPTGSGYTF. The CDR3 nucleotides are TGCAGTGCTCCCACAGGGTCTGGCTACACCTTC.

V and J are TRBV19 and TRBJ2-2; D is possibly TRBD1 (5 bases). Germline CDR1 reads LNHDA; CDR2 reads SQIVND (reference sequence). Trimming removed 9 bases at V and 3 bases at J, with 14 bases between. This CDR3 has 14 residues. The CDR3 region is CASNPDSYTGELFF. The CDR3 DNA reads as TGTGCCAGCAATCCTGACAGCTACACCGGGGAGCTGTTTTTT.

The chain employs TRBV3-1 (or the pseudogene TRBV3-2) and TRBJ1-1; possibly TRBD1 for D (5 bases). Germline values: CDR1 LGHDT, CDR2 YNNKEL (reference sequence). V lost 4 bases, J lost 6 bases, and 12 bases lay in between. The CDR3 loop spans 13 amino acids. For the CDR3, the DNA is TGTGCCAGCAGCCTTAAAGGGACTTCTGAAGCTTTCTTT. As protein: CASSLKGTSEAFF.

The CDR3 sequence is CASSYPGESPLHF. The CDR3 coding sequence is TGTGCCAGCAGTTATCCCGGAGAATCACCCCTCCACTTT. V usage is TRBV6-5 and J usage is TRBJ1-6; no clear D gene. V lost 3 bases to trimming and J lost 10 bases, with 10 bases between them. The germline gives CDR1 MNHEY, CDR2 SVGAGI. The CDR3 has 13 amino acids.

This clone was found once. The chain couples TRBV7-2 to TRBJ1-1; D unresolved. Trimming stripped 4 bases from V and 3 bases from J, with 9 bases between. The CDR3 is made up of 13 amino acids. Germline V CDR1 and CDR2: SGHTA, FQGNSA. DNA of the CDR3: TGTGCCAGCAGCTCCCAGAGGGACACTGAAGCTTTCTTT. This sequence encodes CASSSQRDTEAFF. Combining the CDR3 with reference TRBV7-2 and TRBJ1-1 gives the whole variable domain GAGVSQSPSNKVTEKGKDVELRCDPISGHTALYWYRQSLGQGLEFLIYFQGNSAPDKSGLPSDRFSAERTGGSVSTLTIQRTQQEDSAVYLCASSSQRDTEAFFGQGTRLTVV.

This clone was recorded once. V gene TRBV4-2 combines with J gene TRBJ1-5, with D possibly being TRBD1 (5 bases). Trimming removed 0 bases from V and 4 bases from J, with 10 bases in between. Germline V CDR1 and CDR2: LGHNA, YNFKEQ. The CDR3 contains 15 residues. The CDR3 DNA is TGTGCCAGCAGCCAAGATCTGCAGGGTAATCAGCCCCAGCATTTT. Its translation is CASSQDLQGNQPQHF.

This clone was picked up one time. This sequence joins TRBV2 and TRBJ2-1; D is possibly TRBD2 (6 bases). This CDR3 region has 13 residues. Trimming left V 4 bases short and J 7 bases short, with 11 bases between. Germline V gene sequence: CDR1 SNHLY, CDR2 FYNNEI. The CDR3 DNA reads as TGTGCCAGCAGTGGACTAGAGGGGAATGAGCAGTTCTTC. It codes for CASSGLEGNEQFF.

The chain carries TRBV3-1 (or the pseudogene TRBV3-2) and TRBJ1-3; D remains ambiguous. Germline loops: CDR1 LGHDT, CDR2 YNNKEL (reference sequence). V dropped 4 bases and J dropped 1 base, with 8 bases sitting between them. This CDR3 has 14 amino acids. The CDR3 DNA follows: TGTGCCAGCAGCCCTACGGGGTCTGGAAACACCATATATTTT. Protein: CASSPTGSGNTIYF.

This chain uses TRBV2 with TRBJ1-1, with D perhaps matching TRBD1 (5 bases). The CDR3 loop spans 15 amino acids. Per germline, CDR1 SNHLY and CDR2 FYNNEI. Trimming pared 3 bases from V and 1 base from J, leaving 12 bases between. CDR3 loop: CASSEQGLQNTEAFF. As DNA, the CDR3 is TGTGCCAGCAGTGAGCAGGGTTTACAGAACACTGAAGCTTTCTTT.

The chain uses TRBV29-1 and TRBJ2-1; D unclear. From germline, CDR1 is SQVTM and CDR2 ANQGSEA. The CDR3 covers 13 residues. With 4 bases removed from V and 3 bases from J, the gap between germline ends came to 10 bases. In DNA, the CDR3 is TGCAGCGTTGTGCCCATAAACTACAATGAGCAGTTCTTC. Its translation is CSVVPINYNEQFF.

The rearrangement uses TRBV5-1 and TRBJ1-4; D unresolved. The germline V gene has CDR1 SGHRS and CDR2 YFSETQ. The CDR3 has 14 amino acids. V shed 0 bases and J shed 4 bases, with 7 bases lying between them. The CDR3 nucleotides read TGCGCCAGCAGCTTGGAACACCGTAATGAAAAACTGTTTTTT. Translating it yields CASSLEHRNEKLFF.

The V call is TRBV3-1 (or the pseudogene TRBV3-2), the J call TRBJ2-2; 7 bases align to TRBD2. The V and J ends lost 5 bases and 4 bases, in that order; junction bases with no gene match: 4. The CDR3 loop spans 14 amino acids. Looked up from germline, CDR1 is LGHDT and CDR2 is YNNKEL (reference sequence). CDR3 coding DNA: TGTGCCAGCAGCACCGGGACTACCACCGGGGAGCTGTTTTTT. It codes for CASSTGTTTGELFF.

The chain employs TRBV5-1 and TRBJ1-3, with D possibly matching TRBD1 (6 bases). This CDR3 has 17 residues. CDR1 and CDR2 from the germline V gene are SGHRS and YFSETQ. Trimming took 3 bases from V and 2 from J, leaving 18 bases between them. The DNA of the CDR3 is TGCGCCAGCAGCTGGGGGCCCCCCGGGACTGCTGGAAACACCATATATTTT. Protein product: CASSWGPPGTAGNTIYF.

J is TRBJ2-1 and V is TRBV25-1; 7 positions agree with TRBD1. Losses at the gene ends were 4 bases for V and 6 bases for J; bases not matched to a gene: 9. The germline gives CDR1 MGHDK, CDR2 SYGVNS. This CDR3 spans 15 amino acids. The CDR3 loop is CASSASTGESNEQFF. The CDR3 DNA reads TGTGCCAGCAGTGCGAGCACAGGGGAGTCCAATGAGCAGTTCTTC.

This clone occurred a few times. The chain combines TRBV30 with TRBJ1-1; D gene uncertain. CDR1 is GTSNPN and CDR2 is SVGIG in the germline V gene (reference sequence). Trimming removed 4 bases at V and 5 bases at J, with 14 bases between. CDR3 length: 13 residues. CDR3: CAWKWAVGTEAFF. As DNA, the CDR3 is TGTGCCTGGAAGTGGGCTGTGGGGACTGAAGCTTTCTTT. The variable domain in full, completed from reference TRBV30 and TRBJ1-1, reads SQTIHQWPATLVQPVGSPLSLECTVEGTSNPNLYWYRQAAGRGLQLLFYSVGIGQISSEVPQNLSASRPQDRQFILSSKKLLLSDSGFYLCAWKWAVGTEAFFGQGTRLTVV.

J is TRBJ2-7 and V is TRBV27; D gene ambiguous. The V end lost 6 bases, the J end lost 1 base, and 4 bases lay between the germline ends. The length of the CDR3 is 11 residues. Germline CDR1 reads MNHEY; CDR2 reads SMNVEV (reference sequence). CDR3 protein: CASRGSYEQYF. CDR3 in DNA: TGTGCCAGCAGGGGTTCCTACGAGCAGTACTTC.

The rearrangement joins TRBV5-6 to TRBJ1-4, with a tentative D call TRBD1 (5 bases). Per the germline V gene, CDR1 is SGHDT and CDR2 is YYEEEE. V was pared by 4 bases and J by 0 bases, with 10 bases between. This CDR3 has 15 residues. This CDR3 reads CASSHTGATNEKLFF. In nucleotides, the CDR3 is TGTGCCAGCAGCCATACAGGTGCAACTAATGAAAAACTGTTTTTT.

The gene calls are TRBV30 and TRBJ1-4, with TRBD1 matching 7 bases. The CDR3 covers 15 residues. V gave up 3 bases and J gave up 8 bases; unmatched junction bases: 12. Germline assignment: CDR1 GTSNPN and CDR2 SVGIG (reference sequence). The DNA for the CDR3 is TGTGCCTGGAGGCAGACAGGGAAGGGAACGGAAAAACTGTTTTTT. Translation gives CAWRQTGKGTEKLFF.

This clone showed up just a few times. The rearrangement joins TRBV3-1 (or the pseudogene TRBV3-2) to TRBJ2-7, with D possibly matching TRBD2 (5 bases). This CDR3 has 17 residues. Germline loops: CDR1 LGHDT, CDR2 YNNKEL (reference sequence). The V end was cut by 2 bases, the J end by 4 bases, with 21 bases between. CDR3 loop: CASSQWVVEDGGYEQYF. The CDR3 DNA reads TGTGCCAGCAGCCAATGGGTGGTAGAGGATGGCGGGTACGAGCAGTACTTC.

The chain couples TRBV7-2 to TRBJ2-7; D might be TRBD1 or TRBD2, each matching 5 bases. Per the germline V gene, CDR1 is SGHTA and CDR2 is FQGNSA. The CDR3 loop spans 15 amino acids. V lost 2 bases to trimming and J lost 6 bases, with 17 bases between them. The CDR3 region is CASSLFRDPPTEQYF. CDR3 in DNA: TGTGCCAGCAGCTTATTTCGGGACCCCCCAACCGAGCAGTACTTC. The variable domain in full, with the rest retrieved from reference TRBV7-2 and TRBJ2-7, is GAGVSQSPSNKVTEKGKDVELRCDPISGHTALYWYRQSLGQGLEFLIYFQGNSAPDKSGLPSDRFSAERTGGSVSTLTIQRTQQEDSAVYLCASSLFRDPPTEQYFGPGTRLTVT.

This chain connects TRBV19 to TRBJ1-2; no firm D call. Germline CDR1 is LNHDA and CDR2 is SQIVND (reference sequence). V lost 1 base, J lost 4 bases, and 13 bases lay in between. The CDR3 extends over 15 amino acids. The chain's CDR3 is CASSIGSRQGYGYTF. CDR3 nucleotide sequence: TGTGCCAGTAGTATAGGGAGCCGACAAGGCTATGGCTACACCTTC.

The CDR3 bases are TGTGCCTGGAAAAGGGACTGGAACACCGGGGAGCTGTTTTTT. It translates to CAWKRDWNTGELFF. The rearrangement joins TRBV30 to TRBJ2-2; D might be TRBD2 (6 bases). V shed 4 bases and J shed 1 base, with 10 bases lying between them. The CDR3 contains 14 residues. Germline V gene lookup returns CDR1 GTSNPN and CDR2 SVGIG (reference sequence).

V gene TRBV13 combines with J gene TRBJ2-1, with D hard to call. This CDR3 spans 15 amino acids. V shed 5 bases and J shed 0 bases, with 11 bases lying between them. Per the germline V gene, CDR1 is PRHDT and CDR2 is FYEKMQ (reference sequence). The CDR3 loop reads CASSLRASSYNEQFF. CDR3 in DNA: TGTGCCAGCAGCCTTAGAGCCAGCTCCTACAATGAGCAGTTCTTC.

The chain carries TRBV11-2 and TRBJ2-3; 8 positions agree with TRBD1. Per the germline V gene, CDR1 is SGHAT and CDR2 is FQNNGV. Trimming removed 5 bases from V and 3 bases from J; junction bases left unmatched: 7. The CDR3 consists of 15 residues. CDR3 in amino acids: CASSQQGARTDTQYF. The CDR3 DNA reads TGTGCCAGCAGCCAGCAGGGGGCTAGGACAGATACGCAGTATTTT.

The V call is TRBV9, the J call TRBJ2-2; 10 bases are a match to TRBD2. The ends lost 0 bases at V and 5 bases at J; junction bases unmatched: 7. From germline, CDR1 is SGDLS and CDR2 YYNGEE. The CDR3 runs to 17 residues. CDR3 sequence (DNA): TGTGCCAGCAGCGTAGGTGAGCGGGGGGGCCGAACCGGGGAGCTGTTTTTT. Translated: CASSVGERGGRTGELFF. Full variable domain (rest looked up from reference TRBV9 and TRBJ2-2): DSGVTQTPKHLITATGQRVTLRCSPRSGDLSVYWYQQSLDQGLQFLIQYYNGEERAKGNILERFSAQQFPDLHSELNLSSLELGDSALYFCASSVGERGGRTGELFFGEGSRLTVL.

This chain links TRBV6-1 with TRBJ2-4; no clear D. Trimming took 0 bases from V and 1 from J, leaving 7 bases between them. The CDR3 loop spans 15 amino acids. Looked up from germline, CDR1 is MNHNS and CDR2 is SASEGT. CDR3 coding DNA: TGTGCCAGCAGTGAAGCGGGCTCGGCCAAAAACATTCAGTACTTC. Translating gives CASSEAGSAKNIQYF.

The CDR3 loop is CASSQPPGLEGETQYF. CDR3 in DNA: TGTGCCAGCAGCCAACCCCCGGGACTAGAAGGAGAGACCCAGTACTTC. V and J are TRBV3-1 (or the pseudogene TRBV3-2) and TRBJ2-5, with TRBD2 matching over 8 bases. V dropped 2 bases and J dropped 4; count of bases not matched to a gene: 9. Germline CDR1 and CDR2: LGHDT and YNNKEL (reference sequence). The CDR3 sequence is 16 residues long.